Each of the 24 T cell receptor beta chains below was sequenced from the same sample in a study of T-cell reconstitution after alpha-beta-depleted transplantation in children. A TCRbeta library incorporating unique molecular identifiers was prepared. From the PCR reads, TCRdb called clonotypes with MiXCR, one entry per CDR3 protein. The sample contains 45,000 to 60,000 distinct CDR3 sequences, roughly 52% of which appear only once. This specimen was peripheral blood, taken before TCRalphabeta/CD19-depleted stem cell transplant. The receptor set was obtained from a boy under two years old with SCID, due to receive a stem cell transplant.

Only a few counts were recorded for this clonotype. The V gene is TRBV6-4, the J gene TRBJ2-3; 7 bases match TRBD2. The J segment lost 4 bases and the V segment lost 3 bases, leaving 10 bases of the junction unmatched. The CDR3 spans 16 residues. In germline, CDR1 is MRHNA, CDR2 SNTAGT. The CDR3 spells CASSESPGGGADTQYF. The CDR3 DNA sequence: TGTGCCAGCAGTGAATCTCCGGGGGGAGGAGCAGATACGCAGTATTTT.

This chain joins TRBV6-4 and TRBJ1-5; D perhaps matches TRBD1 (6 bases). This CDR3 has 14 amino acids. V was clipped by 6 bases and J by 6 bases, with 15 bases between them. The germline V gene has CDR1 MRHNA and CDR2 SNTAGT. The CDR3, as DNA: TGTGCCAGCAGCGTTACAGGGTTCGGTCAGCCCCAGCATTTT. This encodes CASSVTGFGQPQHF.

V gene TRBV6-5 combines with J gene TRBJ2-1; D gene unclear. CDR1 is MNHEY, CDR2 SVGAGI, per germline. This CDR3 spans 15 amino acids. The V end lost 2 bases, the J end lost 4 bases, and 12 bases lay between the germline ends. The CDR3 region has the DNA TGTGCCAGCAGTTACGAACATGGGGTTTACAATGAGCAGTTCTTC. This sequence encodes CASSYEHGVYNEQFF.

V gene TRBV2 combines with J gene TRBJ2-7; TRBD1 matches at 9 bases. This CDR3 region has 13 residues. Germline V gene sequence: CDR1 SNHLY, CDR2 FYNNEI. Trimming cost V 6 bases and J 2 bases; bases outside gene matches: 2. The CDR3 DNA is TGTGCCAGCAGAGGGGACAGGGCCTACGAGCAGTACTTC. As protein: CASRGDRAYEQYF.

The gene calls are TRBV20-1 and TRBJ2-1; D unclear. This CDR3 has 13 amino acids. The germline gives CDR1 DFQATT, CDR2 SNEGSKA (reference sequence). Trimming removed 0 bases from V and 4 bases from J, with 7 bases in between. Here the CDR3 DNA reads TGCAGTGCTAGAGACGGCAGGTACAATGAGCAGTTCTTC. Encoded protein: CSARDGRYNEQFF.

The chain combines TRBV23-1 with TRBJ2-1, with D tentatively TRBD1 or TRBD2 (5 bases each). TRBV23-1 is an open reading frame, and its role is uncertain. V was shortened by 3 bases and J by 8 bases, with 8 bases between the two germline ends. CDR3 length equals 12 residues. For the CDR3, the DNA is TGCGCCAGCAGTCACGGGGCGGATGAGCAGTTCTTC. Its protein product is CASSHGADEQFF.

This rearrangement joins TRBV5-1 to TRBJ2-6; 8 bases line up with TRBD1. The CDR3 consists of 15 residues. In germline, CDR1 is SGHRS, CDR2 YFSETQ. Trimming at V came to 4 bases and at J to 4 bases, leaving 4 bases not matched to a gene. In DNA form, the CDR3 reads TGCGCCAGCAGCCTGACAGGGGTAGGGGCCAACGTCCTGACTTTC. Amino acids: CASSLTGVGANVLTF.

This clonotype was found a few times. The J gene is TRBJ2-3, the V gene TRBV6-4, with TRBD2 as a possible D gene (7 bases). CDR3 size: 15 residues. Germline CDR1 MRHNA, CDR2 SNTAGT. Deletions cut 0 bases from V and 2 bases from J, with 9 bases between. The CDR3 is CASSDSGGATDTQYF. The CDR3 DNA follows: TGTGCCAGCAGTGACTCGGGGGGGGCCACAGATACGCAGTATTTT.

This chain links TRBV20-1 with TRBJ1-6; 8 bases align to TRBD1. Germline-derived CDR1 and CDR2 are DFQATT and SNEGSKA (reference sequence). The ends lost 3 bases at V and 10 bases at J; junction bases unmatched: 17. This CDR3 is 17 amino acids long. CDR3 DNA sequence: TGCAGTGCTAGGATCGTGGGACAGGAAATCCTAGGGTCACCCCTCCACTTT. Translation gives CSARIVGQEILGSPLHF.

The chain employs TRBV7-7 and TRBJ2-7; D may match TRBD1 or TRBD2 (5 bases each). V was clipped by 5 bases and J by 5 bases, with 13 bases between them. Germline CDR1 reads SSHAT; CDR2 reads FNYEAQ (reference sequence). CDR3 size: 13 residues. CDR3 protein: CASSDSGGNEQYF. The CDR3 nucleotides are TGTGCCAGCAGCGACAGTGGGGGAAACGAGCAGTACTTC. The variable domain in full, completed from reference TRBV7-7 and TRBJ2-7, reads GAGVSQSPRYKVTKRGQDVTLRCDPISSHATLYWYQQALGQGPEFLTYFNYEAQPDKSGLPSDRFSAERPEGSISTLTIQRTEQRDSAMYRCASSDSGGNEQYFGPGTRLTVT.

This chain links TRBV5-1 with TRBJ2-2, with TRBD2 matching over 13 bases. Per germline, CDR1 SGHRS and CDR2 YFSETQ. This CDR3 has 17 amino acids. V was pared by 6 bases and J by 5 bases, with 10 bases of the junction left unmatched. This CDR3 reads CASTETSGGRWTGELFF. The CDR3 DNA sequence: TGCGCCAGCACCGAGACTAGCGGGGGGCGGTGGACCGGGGAGCTGTTTTTT.

V is TRBV5-1 and J is TRBJ2-1; 12 bases align to TRBD2. The CDR3 length is 16 residues. Per the germline V gene, CDR1 is SGHRS and CDR2 is YFSETQ. With V trimmed by 0 bases and J by 4 bases, 2 bases remained unmatched. CDR3 nucleotide sequence: TGCGCCAGCAGCTTGGGGACTAGCGGGGCTTACAATGAGCAGTTCTTC. It is translated as CASSLGTSGAYNEQFF. Full variable domain (remainder filled in from reference TRBV5-1 and TRBJ2-1): KAGVTQTPRYLIKTRGQQVTLSCSPISGHRSVSWYQQTPGQGLQFLFEYFSETQRNKGNFPGRFSGRQFSNSRSEMNVSTLELGDSALYLCASSLGTSGAYNEQFFGPGTRLTVL.

In this sample, this clonotype turned up once. The chain links TRBV29-1 to TRBJ2-1, with 7 bases fitting TRBD1. The V gene end was trimmed by 7 bases and the J gene end by 2 bases; junction bases not matched to a gene: 8. The CDR3 length is 14 residues. CDR1 is SQVTM and CDR2 is ANQGSEA in the germline V gene. In DNA form, the CDR3 reads TGCAGCGCCCGGGACAGTGGCGCCTACAATGAGCAGTTCTTC. Encoded protein: CSARDSGAYNEQFF.

This chain links TRBV7-3 with TRBJ2-3; no definite D call. Trimming removed 5 bases at V and 1 base at J, with 7 bases between. CDR1 is SGHTA and CDR2 is FQGTGA in the germline V gene. The CDR3 has 13 amino acids. CDR3 DNA: TGTGCCAGCAGCGTACGGGGCACAGATACGCAGTATTTT. Translated: CASSVRGTDTQYF.

The CDR3 nucleotides are TGTGCCAGCAGTGCCACTAGCGGGCCCTCCTACGAGCAGTACTTC. Its translation is CASSATSGPSYEQYF. The J gene is TRBJ2-7, the V gene TRBV6-4, with 9 bases that match TRBD2. From germline, CDR1 is MRHNA and CDR2 SNTAGT. After removal of 4 bases from V and 0 bases from J, the junction contained 4 bases not matched to a gene. The CDR3 runs 15 residues.

CDR3 DNA sequence: TGCAGCGCGCCAGGGGGATGGACTGAAGCTTTCTTT. This encodes CSAPGGWTEAFF. The chain carries TRBV29-1 and TRBJ1-1, with 7 bases fitting TRBD1. The junction had 7 bases not matched to a gene; V was cut back by 7 bases and J by 5 bases. The germline gives CDR1 SQVTM, CDR2 ANQGSEA. The length of the CDR3 is 12 residues. The full variable domain, rest sourced from reference TRBV29-1 and TRBJ1-1, is SAVISQKPSRDICQRGTSLTIQCQVDSQVTMMFWYRQQPGQSLTLIATANQGSEATYESGFVIDKFPISRPNLTFSTLTVSNMSPEDSSIYLCSAPGGWTEAFFGQGTRLTVV.

The gene calls are TRBV18 and TRBJ1-2; D not certain. The CDR3 sequence is 14 residues long. Germline CDR1 KGHSH, CDR2 LQKENI. Trimming took 2 bases from V and 4 from J, leaving 11 bases between them. The CDR3 sequence is CASSPTVDFYGYTF. The CDR3, as DNA: TGTGCCAGCTCACCAACAGTAGACTTCTATGGCTACACCTTC.

The J gene is TRBJ2-7, the V gene TRBV29-1; 7 bases are a match to TRBD1. The CDR3 has 11 residues. V lost 4 bases to trimming and J lost 6 bases; unmatched junction nucleotides: 3. Germline assignment: CDR1 SQVTM and CDR2 ANQGSEA. The CDR3 DNA follows: TGCAGCGTTGTAGGGGGCATCGAGCAGTACTTC. This gives the protein CSVVGGIEQYF.

The chain is built from TRBV7-6 and TRBJ2-7, with 10 bases that match TRBD1. The CDR3 is 14 residues long. After removal of 3 bases from V and 6 bases from J, the junction contained 5 bases not matched to a gene. The germline V gene has CDR1 SGHVS and CDR2 FNYEAQ. This CDR3 is CASSLTGGKVEQYF. The CDR3 DNA reads TGTGCCAGCAGCTTGACAGGGGGCAAGGTCGAGCAGTACTTC.

The gene calls are TRBV5-6 and TRBJ2-1; TRBD1 aligns across 8 bases. The end of the DNA aligns better with TRBJ2-5, so the J call may be wrong. Germline assignment: CDR1 SGHDT and CDR2 YYEEEE. This CDR3 comprises 14 residues. Written as DNA, the CDR3 is TGTGCCAGCAGCTCAACCGGGACAGGAGAGACCCAGTACTTC. Amino acids: CASSSTGTGETQYF.

In this sample, this clonotype turned up a few times. The V call is TRBV12-3 or TRBV12-4, the J call TRBJ1-1; no definite D call. Trimming took 7 bases from V and 2 from J, leaving 5 bases between them. This CDR3 comprises 11 residues. The DNA for the CDR3 is TGTGCCAGCACGGGAAACACTGAAGCTTTCTTT. Amino acids: CASTGNTEAFF.

The chain has TRBV20-1 and TRBJ2-5; D is uncertain. CDR3 size: 14 residues. CDR1 and CDR2 (germline): DFQATT, SNEGSKA (reference sequence). V lost 7 bases and J 2 bases, leaving 17 bases between the germline ends. The CDR3 DNA is TGCAGTGTGGGCGACCCATTCACGCAAGAGACCCAGTACTTC. As protein: CSVGDPFTQETQYF.

The chain recombines TRBV6-1 with TRBJ1-4; D gene uncertain. The CDR3 sequence is 12 residues long. Deletions cut 8 bases from V and 6 bases from J, with 10 bases between. The V gene's germline CDR1 is MNHNS and CDR2 SASEGT. CDR3 in amino acids: CASEGLDEKLFF. The CDR3 DNA reads TGTGCCAGCGAAGGGTTAGATGAAAAACTGTTTTTT.

A single count supports this clonotype. This chain connects TRBV11-2 to TRBJ1-2; TRBD1 might be the D (6 bases). The CDR3 extends over 15 amino acids. Germline lookup yields CDR1 SGHAT and CDR2 FQNNGV. V was trimmed by 5 bases and J by 3 bases, leaving 16 bases between them. The CDR3 loop reads CASSLKQGWDYGYTF. As DNA, the CDR3 is TGTGCCAGCAGCCTAAAACAGGGTTGGGACTATGGCTACACCTTC.